In this sample, the clone carrying this T cell receptor (beta chain) turned up a few times. Its specificity is not known. The CDR3 covers 17 residues. CDR1 is GTSNPN and CDR2 is SVGIG in the germline V gene (reference sequence). The V and J ends lost 1 base and 1 base respectively, with 19 bases between them. These data originate in a study of cytomegalovirus exposure and HLA in healthy donors. Whole-study findings and limits: Across all donors, roughly uniform sequencing depth was an assumption of the presence/absence analyses. With later analysis, a missense DCLRE1C variant became linked to TCR beta V- and J-gene trimming.

The PCR ran on 60 Vbeta and 13 Jbeta primers. Repertoires were generated with immunoSEQ multiplex PCR, while TCRdb's copy carries only in-frame clones and drops some. The profile covers about 120,000 clones, with 81% appearing a single time and around 4% taken by the ten largest. The specimen sequenced was PBMCs. The genes are TRBV30 and TRBJ1-1; D gene ambiguous. The sequence derives from a woman aged 25 to 39 in good health and CMV-seronegative. DNA of the CDR3: TGTGCCTGGAGTGAACTATCTCCCCCCCCGGGGAACACTGAAGCTTTCTTT. It encodes CAWSELSPPPGNTEAFF. The variable domain in full, with the rest retrieved from reference TRBV30 and TRBJ1-1, is SQTIHQWPATLVQPVGSPLSLECTVEGTSNPNLYWYRQAAGRGLQLLFYSVGIGQISSEVPQNLSASRPQDRQFILSSKKLLLSDSGFYLCAWSELSPPPGNTEAFFGQGTRLTVV.